Following are 25 T cell receptor beta chains from one sample sequenced in a study of CD8+CD57+ T cells in acquired aplastic anemia. For CDR3 and TCR beta VDJ profiling, genomic DNA was the template used. MiXCR, run by TCRdb on the reads, gives a single entry per CDR3 protein. Altogether hundreds of thousands of distinct CDR3 sequences are present, 65% to 80% being singletons, with the ten largest covering 3% to 4.5%. Input material: sorted CD4+, CD8+, or CD8+CD57+ T cells (not recorded which) from PBMCs. The receptors come from a human donor in good health, serving as a control.

The chain joins TRBV12-3 or TRBV12-4 to TRBJ2-5, with D possibly being TRBD2 (5 bases). The CDR3 is 14 residues long. The V end lost 6 bases, the J end lost 2 bases, and 13 bases lay between the germline ends. The CDR3 here is CASRTDWRQETQYF. The CDR3 DNA reads as TGTGCCAGCAGAACAGATTGGAGGCAAGAGACCCAGTACTTC.

The chain employs TRBV7-2 and TRBJ1-4; D unclear. This CDR3 contains 15 residues. CDR1 and CDR2 (germline): SGHTA, FQGNSA. Trimming removed 3 bases at V and 17 bases at J, with 25 bases between. The CDR3 region has the DNA TGTGCCAGCAGCTTCCCCCGCACAGATACGCAGAAATTTTTTTTT. Encoded protein: CASSFPRTDTQKFFF.

About this clonotype itself: No conserved phenylalanine or tryptophan ends this CDR3, so it is likely a read error. The rearrangement links TRBV10-3 to TRBJ1-4; D gene ambiguous. Trimming shortened V by 3 bases and J by 5 bases, and 13 bases separated the two germline ends. The CDR3 covers 15 residues. Germline assignment: CDR1 ENHRY and CDR2 SYGVKD. CDR3 amino acids: CAISEVHAVNEKLFV. The CDR3, as DNA: TGTGCCATCAGTGAAGTCCACGCTGTAAATGAAAAACTGTTTGTT.

The CDR3 sequence is CASSKNTGVSTEAFF. The CDR3 bases are TGTGCCAGCAGCAAAAACACAGGGGTGAGCACTGAAGCTTTCTTT. The chain uses TRBV9 and TRBJ1-1, with TRBD1 identical over 7 bases. The ends lost 4 bases at V and 4 bases at J; junction bases unmatched: 10. The CDR3 is 15 residues long. Per the germline V gene, CDR1 is SGDLS and CDR2 is YYNGEE.

This clonotype was observed a handful of times. This chain links TRBV2 with TRBJ1-4; unclear D gene. Trimming pared 2 bases from V and 7 bases from J, leaving 8 bases between. Germline V gene sequence: CDR1 SNHLY, CDR2 FYNNEI. The CDR3 contains 13 residues. The CDR3 is CASSESWSEKLFF. The CDR3 region has the DNA TGTGCCAGCAGTGAATCGTGGAGTGAAAAACTGTTTTTT.

The gene calls are TRBV4-1 and TRBJ1-6, with unresolved D. This CDR3 has 14 residues. V lost 2 bases, J lost 9 bases, and 11 bases lay in between. CDR1 is MGHRA, CDR2 YSYEKL, per germline. CDR3: CASSQYGWGSPLHF. For the CDR3, the DNA is TGCGCCAGCAGCCAATATGGGTGGGGTTCACCCCTCCACTTT.

This clonotype occurred many times. CDR3 amino acids: CASSQERDTQYF. The CDR3 nucleotides are TGTGCCAGCAGCCAAGAGCGAGATACGCAGTATTTT. The chain employs TRBV3-1 and TRBJ2-3, with D unclear. V gave up 0 bases and J gave up 5 bases, with 3 bases separating them. The CDR3 is made up of 12 amino acids. From germline, CDR1 is LGHDT and CDR2 YNNKEL (reference sequence).

In the case of this clonotype: One end of the junction varies from germline; a read error may be responsible. V gene TRBV9 combines with J gene TRBJ1-6, with 9 bases matching TRBD1. The CDR3 extends over 15 amino acids. Looked up from germline, CDR1 is SGDLS and CDR2 is YYNGEE. CDR3 coding DNA: TGTGCCAGCAGCTCTACCGGGACAGGGTCTTCACTCCTCCACTTT. Amino acid sequence: CASSSTGTGSSLLHF.

This chain links TRBV5-8 with TRBJ2-2; no reliable D call. Trimming cost V 0 bases and J 6 bases, with 9 bases left between them. This CDR3 is 14 amino acids long. Germline CDR1 is SGHTS and CDR2 is YDEGEE. This chain's CDR3 is CASSLAYAAGELFF. The CDR3 bases are TGTGCCAGCAGCTTGGCGTATGCAGCCGGGGAGCTGTTTTTT.

The V and J genes are TRBV12-3 or TRBV12-4 and TRBJ2-3, with TRBD2 identical over 10 bases. Losses at the gene ends were 5 bases for V and 8 bases for J; bases not matched to a gene: 10. The CDR3 covers 15 residues. CDR3 nucleotides: TGTGCCAGCAGTCTTAGCGGGGGGTTCTCCGGTACGCAGTATTTT. It is translated as CASSLSGGFSGTQYF.

The sample holds many counts of this clonotype. V usage is TRBV20-1 and J usage is TRBJ1-4; D gene uncertain. The CDR3 loop spans 13 amino acids. Germline V gene data show CDR1 as DFQATT and CDR2 as SNEGSKA (reference sequence). V was trimmed by 3 bases and J by 4 bases, leaving 9 bases between them. The chain's CDR3 is CSARAGYNEKLFF. CDR3 nucleotide sequence: TGCAGTGCTAGGGCCGGGTATAATGAAAAACTGTTTTTT.

Concerning this clonotype itself: The junction differs from germline at one of its ends, possibly a read error. The V and J genes are TRBV5-1 and TRBJ2-3; 7 nucleotides line up with TRBD2. Germline CDR1 reads SGHRS; CDR2 reads YFSETQ. CDR3 length: 12 amino acids. CDR3 protein: CASSRGEGSAYF. CDR3 in DNA: TGCGCTAGCAGCCGAGGGGAGGGTAGTGCGTATTTT. Full variable domain (missing parts from reference TRBV5-1 and TRBJ2-3): KAGVTQTPRYLIKTRGQQVTLSCSPISGHRSVSWYQQTPGQGLQFLFEYFSETQRNKGNFPGRFSGRQFSNSRSEMNVSTLELGDSALYLCASSRGEGSAYFGPGTRLTVL.

The rearrangement joins TRBV7-2 to TRBJ2-7, with TRBD2 matching 7 bases. This CDR3 region has 13 residues. V was pared by 5 bases and J by 6 bases, with 7 bases of the junction left unmatched. Germline V gene sequence: CDR1 SGHTA, CDR2 FQGNSA. This CDR3 is CASSLTGGSEQYF. The CDR3 DNA reads TGTGCCAGCAGCCTAACGGGGGGAAGCGAGCAGTACTTC.

The chain uses TRBV12-3 or TRBV12-4 and TRBJ1-1; tentative D call: TRBD1 (6 bases). CDR3 length: 14 residues. V lost 5 bases and J lost 0, with 10 bases in between. In nucleotides, the CDR3 is TGTGCCAGCAGTCCGAGACAGGTGAACACTGAAGCTTTCTTT. This gives the protein CASSPRQVNTEAFF.

The rearrangement uses TRBV5-1 and TRBJ2-3; TRBD2 might be the D (5 bases). V dropped 4 bases and J dropped 3 bases, with 21 bases sitting between them. The CDR3 runs 17 residues. The germline V gene encodes CDR1 SGHRS and CDR2 YFSETQ. CDR3 nucleotides: TGCGCCAGCAGCCCCACGGGGTACGATGACCTAACAGATACGCAGTATTTT. Translation: CASSPTGYDDLTDTQYF.

This clonotype is a singleton in its sample. This CDR3 fails to terminate in the conserved phenylalanine or tryptophan, so it likely reflects a read error. Because the CDR3's place on the DNA is in doubt, the DNA is left out and the CDR3 is given as listed by TCRdb. The rearrangement links TRBV20-1 to TRBJ2-6; the table gives TRBD2 as D, unverified against the DNA. Both ends counted, the CDR3 spans 13 residues. Germline V CDR1 and CDR2: DFQATT, SNEGSKA (reference sequence). Here the CDR3 reads CSARDSSAVTLDT.

This chain links TRBV12-3 or TRBV12-4 with TRBJ1-2; no definite D call. CDR3 size: 14 residues. Trimming stripped 7 bases from V and 4 bases from J, with 16 bases between. CDR3 sequence: CASTATEVGYGYTF. CDR3 nucleotides: TGTGCCAGCACCGCGACGGAAGTGGGCTATGGCTACACCTTC.

The chain links TRBV20-1 to TRBJ1-2; no clear D gene. The V gene lost 4 bases and the J gene lost 9 bases, with 15 bases spanning the gap. Germline V gene sequence: CDR1 DFQATT, CDR2 SNEGSKA (reference sequence). The CDR3 is 12 amino acids. This CDR3 reads CSAKEGPDRYTF. CDR3 sequence (DNA): TGCAGTGCTAAAGAAGGACCAGATCGCTACACCTTC.

Turning to this clonotype: At one end, the junction sequence differs from germline, possibly due to a read error. The rearrangement links TRBV2 to TRBJ2-7; D remains unclear. Germline values: CDR1 SNHLY, CDR2 FYNNEI. CDR3 length: 11 residues. The CDR3 loop is CASSARYEEYF. In DNA form, the CDR3 reads TGTGCCAGCAGCGCCCGCTACGAGGAGTACTTC. Full variable domain (remainder filled in from reference TRBV2 and TRBJ2-7): EPEVTQTPSHQVTQMGQEVILRCVPISNHLYFYWYRQILGQKVEFLVSFYNNEISEKSEIFDDQFSVERPDGSNFTLKIRSTKLEDSAMYFCASSARYEEYFGPGTRLTVT.

This clonotype has ten or more counts. The chain combines TRBV20-1 with TRBJ1-2; D unresolved. Germline V CDR1 and CDR2: DFQATT, SNEGSKA (reference sequence). This CDR3 comprises 14 residues. Trimming removed 0 bases at V and 8 bases at J, with 16 bases between. CDR3 sequence: CSAREFREKEGYTF. The DNA for the CDR3 is TGCAGTGCTAGAGAATTTCGGGAAAAGGAAGGCTACACCTTC.

About this clonotype itself: Here the CDR3 omits its conserved ending phenylalanine or tryptophan, so a read error is the likely source. The DNA is omitted, as the CDR3 cannot be located on it reliably, and the CDR3 follows TCRdb's listing. The genes are TRBV7-3 and TRBJ1-5. CDR1 and CDR2 (germline): SGHTA, FQGTGA. From its first to its last residue, the CDR3 has 13 amino acids. The CDR3 loop reads CASSSDRFSDTQY.

For this clonotype: One end of the junction varies from germline; a read error may be responsible. The chain uses TRBV11-1 and TRBJ1-2; unclear D gene. This CDR3 has 13 residues. Germline CDR1 SGHAT, CDR2 FQDESV (reference sequence). This CDR3 is CAISSARSDGYTF. In nucleotides, the CDR3 is TGTGCCATCAGCTCAGCGCGCTCGGATGGCTACACCTTC. Complete variable domain (other parts from reference TRBV11-1 and TRBJ1-2): EAEVAQSPRYKITEKSQAVAFWCDPISGHATLYWYRQILGQGPELLVQFQDESVVDDSQLPKDRFSAERLKGVDSTLKIQPAELGDSAMYLCAISSARSDGYTFGSGTRLTVV.

The J gene is TRBJ1-6, the V gene TRBV7-2; D perhaps matches TRBD1 (5 bases). The germline V gene encodes CDR1 SGHTA and CDR2 FQGNSA. Deletions cut 3 bases from V and 13 bases from J, with 16 bases between. This CDR3 spans 14 amino acids. The CDR3: CASSLSTVTAPLHF. Here the CDR3 DNA reads TGTGCCAGCAGCTTGTCGACAGTCACGGCCCCCCTCCACTTT.

Concerning this clonotype itself: It is likely a read error, because the conserved phenylalanine at the end of the CDR3 is missing. J is TRBJ1-1 and V is TRBV14, with D uncertain. V lost 4 bases, J lost 2 bases, and 8 bases lay in between. CDR3 length: 13 amino acids. Per germline, CDR1 SGHDN and CDR2 FVKESK. In nucleotides, the CDR3 is TGTGCCAGCAGCCTAGAAGGTAACACTGAAGCTTTCGTT. It translates to CASSLEGNTEAFV.

The gene calls are TRBV10-3 and TRBJ2-7; the D call may be TRBD1 or TRBD2 (5 bases each). This CDR3 has 12 residues. Trimming shortened V by 6 bases and J by 3 bases, and 9 bases separated the two germline ends. Germline CDR1 ENHRY, CDR2 SYGVKD. In DNA, the CDR3 is TGTGCCATCAGACGGGACGGCTACGAGCAGTACTTC. Amino acid sequence: CAIRRDGYEQYF.